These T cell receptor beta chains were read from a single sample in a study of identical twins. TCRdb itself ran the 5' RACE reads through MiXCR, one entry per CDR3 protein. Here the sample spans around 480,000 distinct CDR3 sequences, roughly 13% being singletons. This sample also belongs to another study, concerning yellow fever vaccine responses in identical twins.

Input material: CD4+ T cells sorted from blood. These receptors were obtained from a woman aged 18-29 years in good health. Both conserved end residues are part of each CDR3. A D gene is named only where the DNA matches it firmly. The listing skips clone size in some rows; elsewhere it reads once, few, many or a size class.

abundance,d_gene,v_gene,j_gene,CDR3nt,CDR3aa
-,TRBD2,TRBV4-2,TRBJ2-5,TGTGCCAGCAGCCAAGGGAGGGGACTAGCGGGGCAAGAGACCCAGTACTTC,CASSQGRGLAGQETQYF
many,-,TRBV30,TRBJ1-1,TGTGCCTGGAGTGTTGTCCAGAACACTGAAGCTTTCTTT,CAWSVVQNTEAFF
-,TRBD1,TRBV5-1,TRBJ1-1,TGCGCCAGCAGCTCACAGGGGGTAGGAGGCACTGAAGCTTTCTTT,CASSSQGVGGTEAFF
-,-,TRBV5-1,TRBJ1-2,TGCGCCAGCAGCTTGGAGGCAAACCCTAACTATGGCTACACCTTC,CASSLEANPNYGYTF
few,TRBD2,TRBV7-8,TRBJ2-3,TGTGCCAGCAGCGCCCGCGGGGGGAACACAGATACGCAGTATTTT,CASSARGGNTDTQYF
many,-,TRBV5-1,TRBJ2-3,TGCGCCAGCAGTGGGGGGCGCGGCACAGATACGCAGTATTTT,CASSGGRGTDTQYF
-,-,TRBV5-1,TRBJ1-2,TGCGCCAGCAGCTTGGGGGGCAAGGAGGGCGCGTCATCTGGCTACACCTTC,CASSLGGKEGASSGYTF
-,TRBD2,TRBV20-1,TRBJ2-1,TGCAGTGCTAGAAGAGCTAGCGGGAGTAGATACAATGAGCAGTTCTTC,CSARRASGSRYNEQFF
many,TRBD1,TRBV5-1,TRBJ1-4,TGCGCCAGCAGCTTACAGGGGGAAAATGAAAAACTGTTTTTT,CASSLQGENEKLFF
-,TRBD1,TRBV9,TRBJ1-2,TGTGCCAGCAGCGATGTAGGGGACAGGGGAAGCTATGGCTACACCTTC,CASSDVGDRGSYGYTF
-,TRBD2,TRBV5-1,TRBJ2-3,TGCGCCAGCAGCTTGTTTGCGGGGGGCATAGATACGCAGTATTTT,CASSLFAGGIDTQYF
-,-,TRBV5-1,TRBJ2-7,TGCGCCAGCAGCCAGGGATTACTGGGGGAGCAGTACTTC,CASSQGLLGEQYF
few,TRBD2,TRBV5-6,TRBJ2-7,TGTGCCAGCAGCGGAACTACATCGCGGGGGGCCGGGCAGTACTTC,CASSGTTSRGAGQYF
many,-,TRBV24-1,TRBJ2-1,TGTGCCACCAGTGATTTGGTGGTCCCCTACAATGAGCAGTTCTTC,CATSDLVVPYNEQFF
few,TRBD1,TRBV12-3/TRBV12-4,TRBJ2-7,TGTGCCAGCAGTTTAGGTTTAGGGGGCGCCTACGAGCAGTACTTC,CASSLGLGGAYEQYF
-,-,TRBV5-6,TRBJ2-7,TGTGCCAGCAGCTCGGCGGTAGGGAATAGTAAGTACTTC,CASSSAVGNSKYF
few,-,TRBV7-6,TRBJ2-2,TGTGCCAGCAGCTTAGGGTCCTCGCTTTACACCGGGGAGCTGTTTTTT,CASSLGSSLYTGELFF
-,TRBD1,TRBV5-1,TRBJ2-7,TGCGCCAGCAGCCCGGGACCGGGACAGGGGGCCCACGAGCAGTACTTC,CASSPGPGQGAHEQYF
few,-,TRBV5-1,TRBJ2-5,TGCGCCAGCAGCTCCACAGGCTTGGGGACCCAAGAGACCCAGTACTTC,CASSSTGLGTQETQYF
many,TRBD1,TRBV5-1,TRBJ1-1,TGCGCCAGCAGTCAGGGGGCCTCGGGGAGCACTGAAGCTTTCTTT,CASSQGASGSTEAFF
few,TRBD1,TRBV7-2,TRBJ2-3,TGTGCCAGCAGCTTAGGGCTGGGACAGAACACAGATACGCAGTATTTT,CASSLGLGQNTDTQYF
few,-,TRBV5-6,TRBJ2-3,TGTGCCAGCAGCTTGGCTCAACATACGCAGTATTTT,CASSLAQHTQYF
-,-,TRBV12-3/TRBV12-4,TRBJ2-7,TGTGCCAGCAGTTTGGGGCCCCTGGGCAACCCCGGCGTCATCGAGCAGTACTTC,CASSLGPLGNPGVIEQYF
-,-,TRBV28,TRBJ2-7,TGTGCCAGCAGGAAATTGGAGGGGGGCTCCTACGAGCAGTACTTC,CASRKLEGGSYEQYF
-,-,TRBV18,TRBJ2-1,TGTGCCAGCTCACCAGGTGGGGGCAGTGAGCAGTTCTTC,CASSPGGGSEQFF
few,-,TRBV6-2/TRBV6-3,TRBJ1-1,TGTGCCAGCAGTAACAGCGATGAAGCTTTCTTT,CASSNSDEAFF
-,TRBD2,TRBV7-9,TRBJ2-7,TGTGCCAGCAGCTTAGTGGCTAGCGGTTACGAGCAGTACTTC,CASSLVASGYEQYF
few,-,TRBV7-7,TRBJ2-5,TGTGCTAGCAGCTCTAGGGGAGTAGAGACCCAGTACTTC,CASSSRGVETQYF
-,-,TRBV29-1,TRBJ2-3,TGCAGCGCCAGCATAGATACGCAGTATTTT,CSASIDTQYF
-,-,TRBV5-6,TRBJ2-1,TGTGCCAGCAGCTTGAAGGCAGGGTTATCCTACAATGAGCAGTTCTTC,CASSLKAGLSYNEQFF
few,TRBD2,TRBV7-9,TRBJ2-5,TGTGCCAGCAGCTTAACGGGGGGTGGAGGAGAGACCCAGTACTTC,CASSLTGGGGETQYF
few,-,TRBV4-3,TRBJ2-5,TGCGCCAGCAGCCAATCCAGAGTGGGTGGGACCCAGTACTTC,CASSQSRVGGTQYF
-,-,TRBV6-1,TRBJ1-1,TGTGCCAGCAGTGATACCAGGGATTCGAAAGCTTTCTTT,CASSDTRDSKAFF
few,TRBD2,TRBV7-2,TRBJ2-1,TGTGCCAGCAGCGTTAGCGGGAGTAGCTCCTACAATGAGCAGTTCTTC,CASSVSGSSSYNEQFF
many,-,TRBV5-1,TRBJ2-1,TGCGCCAGCAGCGAAGACACCGGCAATGAGCAGTTCTTC,CASSEDTGNEQFF
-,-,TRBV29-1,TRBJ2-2,TGCAGCGTTGTGGCGAGCCAGAACACCGGGGAGCTGTTTTTT,CSVVASQNTGELFF
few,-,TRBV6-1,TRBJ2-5,TGTGCCAGCAGCCGACGGGGGGCAGAGACCCAGTACTTC,CASSRRGAETQYF
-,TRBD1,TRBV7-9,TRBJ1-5,TGTGCCAGCAGCCCAACCGGACAGGGGATTTCCAATCAGCCCCAGCATTTT,CASSPTGQGISNQPQHF
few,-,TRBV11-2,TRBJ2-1,TGTGCCAGCAGCCCCCGCGGTGGGCCTACGAACTTCTACAATGAGCAGTTCTTC,CASSPRGGPTNFYNEQFF
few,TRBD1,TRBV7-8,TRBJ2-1,TGTGCCAGCAGCTTAGCTATCCTCGGGACAGGTAGCTCCTACAATGAGCAGTTCTTC,CASSLAILGTGSSYNEQFF
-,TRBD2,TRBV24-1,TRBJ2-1,TGTGCCACCAGTGATTTCGGGCTAGCGGGCAATGAGCAGTTCTTC,CATSDFGLAGNEQFF
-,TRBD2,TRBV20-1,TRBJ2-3,TGCAGTGCTACGATAGCGGGGTTCACAGATACGCAGTATTTT,CSATIAGFTDTQYF
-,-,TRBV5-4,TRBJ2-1,TGTGCCAGCAGCTTCCCAGACCTAATCGGGGGTGAGCAGTTCTTC,CASSFPDLIGGEQFF
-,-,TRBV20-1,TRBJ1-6,TGCAGTGCTAAGGGCGGGGGCTCCTATAATTCACCCCTCCACTTT,CSAKGGGSYNSPLHF
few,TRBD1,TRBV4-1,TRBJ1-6,TGCGCCAGCAGCCAAGGGGAAGGGGGCCGGTCACCCCTCCACTTT,CASSQGEGGRSPLHF
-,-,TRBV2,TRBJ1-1,TGTGCCAGCAGTTGGGGGGCCACTGAAGCTTTCTTT,CASSWGATEAFF
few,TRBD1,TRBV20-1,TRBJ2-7,TGCAGTGCGTCTCCGGGACAGTCCTACGAGCAGTACTTC,CSASPGQSYEQYF